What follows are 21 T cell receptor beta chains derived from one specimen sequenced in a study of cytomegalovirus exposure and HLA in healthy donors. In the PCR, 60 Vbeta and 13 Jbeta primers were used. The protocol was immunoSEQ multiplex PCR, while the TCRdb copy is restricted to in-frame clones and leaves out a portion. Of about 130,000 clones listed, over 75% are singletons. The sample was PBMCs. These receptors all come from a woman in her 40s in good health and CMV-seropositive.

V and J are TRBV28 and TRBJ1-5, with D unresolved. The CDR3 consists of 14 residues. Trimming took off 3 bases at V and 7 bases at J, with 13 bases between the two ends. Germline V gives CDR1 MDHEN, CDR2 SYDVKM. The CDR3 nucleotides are TGTGCCAGCAGTTTTTCCGGGGTAAGCCAGCCCCAGCATTTT. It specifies CASSFSGVSQPQHF. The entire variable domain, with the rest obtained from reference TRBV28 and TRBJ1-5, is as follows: DVKVTQSSRYLVKRTGEKVFLECVQDMDHENMFWYRQDPGLGLRLIYFSYDVKMKEKGDIPEGYSVSREKKERFSLILESASTNQTSMYLCASSFSGVSQPQHFGDGTRLSIL.

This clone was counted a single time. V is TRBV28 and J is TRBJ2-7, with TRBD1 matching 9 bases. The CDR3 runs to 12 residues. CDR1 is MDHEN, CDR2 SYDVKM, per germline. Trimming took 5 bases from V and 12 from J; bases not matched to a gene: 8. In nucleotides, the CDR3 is TGTGCCAGCAGTCTGGGACAGGGTAAAGGGTACTTC. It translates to CASSLGQGKGYF. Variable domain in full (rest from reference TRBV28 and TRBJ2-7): DVKVTQSSRYLVKRTGEKVFLECVQDMDHENMFWYRQDPGLGLRLIYFSYDVKMKEKGDIPEGYSVSREKKERFSLILESASTNQTSMYLCASSLGQGKGYFGPGTRLTVT.

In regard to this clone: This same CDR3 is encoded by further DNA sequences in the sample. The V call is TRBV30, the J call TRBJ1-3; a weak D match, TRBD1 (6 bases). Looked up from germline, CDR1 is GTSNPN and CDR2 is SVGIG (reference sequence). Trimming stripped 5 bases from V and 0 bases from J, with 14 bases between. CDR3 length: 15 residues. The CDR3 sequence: CAWRLTGSSGNTIYF. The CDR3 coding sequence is TGTGCCTGGCGGCTAACAGGGTCCTCTGGAAACACCATATATTTT.

CDR3 in DNA: TGTGCCAGCAGCGTAGGCGCTAGCGGGTCTTTCGAGCAGTACTTC. Translated, it gives CASSVGASGSFEQYF. The chain carries TRBV9 and TRBJ2-7, with 8 nucleotides matching TRBD2. This CDR3 region has 15 residues. Trimming removed 0 bases from V and 6 bases from J; junction bases left unmatched: 8. Germline V CDR1 and CDR2: SGDLS, YYNGEE.

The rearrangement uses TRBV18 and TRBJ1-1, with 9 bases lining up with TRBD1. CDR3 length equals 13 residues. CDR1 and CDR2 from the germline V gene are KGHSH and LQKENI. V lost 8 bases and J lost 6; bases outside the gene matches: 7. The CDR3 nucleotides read TGTGCCAGCACAAAACAGGGGGCTTCTGAAGCTTTCTTT. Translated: CASTKQGASEAFF.

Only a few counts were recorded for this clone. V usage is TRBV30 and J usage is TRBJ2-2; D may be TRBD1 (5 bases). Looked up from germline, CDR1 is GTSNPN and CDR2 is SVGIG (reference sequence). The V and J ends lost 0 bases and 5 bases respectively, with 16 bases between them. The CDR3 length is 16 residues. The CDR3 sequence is CAWSVRRTRDTGELFF. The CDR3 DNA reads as TGTGCCTGGAGTGTTCGGCGGACAAGGGATACCGGGGAGCTGTTTTTT.

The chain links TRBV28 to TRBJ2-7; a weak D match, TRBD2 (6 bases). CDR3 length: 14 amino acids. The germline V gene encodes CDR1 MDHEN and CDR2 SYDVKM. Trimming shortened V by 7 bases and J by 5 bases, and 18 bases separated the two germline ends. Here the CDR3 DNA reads TGTGCCAGCAACCGGGACTCCCCAGTCAACGAGCAGTACTTC. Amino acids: CASNRDSPVNEQYF.

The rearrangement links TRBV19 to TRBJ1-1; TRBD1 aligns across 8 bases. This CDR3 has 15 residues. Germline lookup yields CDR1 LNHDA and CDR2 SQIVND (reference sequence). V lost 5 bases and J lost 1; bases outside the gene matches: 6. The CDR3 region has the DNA TGTGCCAGTAGTCCTTCGGGACAGGAGAACACTGAAGCTTTCTTT. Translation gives CASSPSGQENTEAFF.

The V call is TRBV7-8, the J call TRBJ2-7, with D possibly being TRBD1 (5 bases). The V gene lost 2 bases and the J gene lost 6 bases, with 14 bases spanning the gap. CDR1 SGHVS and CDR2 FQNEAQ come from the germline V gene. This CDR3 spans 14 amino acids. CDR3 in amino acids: CASSLLVRVGEQYF. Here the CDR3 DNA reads TGTGCCAGCAGCTTATTGGTCAGGGTCGGCGAGCAGTACTTC.

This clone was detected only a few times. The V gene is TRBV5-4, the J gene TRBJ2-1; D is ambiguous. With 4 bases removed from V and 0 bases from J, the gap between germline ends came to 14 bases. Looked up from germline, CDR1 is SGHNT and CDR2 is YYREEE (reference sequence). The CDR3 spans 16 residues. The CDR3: CASSLSVVSSYNEQFF. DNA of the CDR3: TGTGCCAGCAGCCTGAGCGTGGTTAGCTCCTACAATGAGCAGTTCTTC.

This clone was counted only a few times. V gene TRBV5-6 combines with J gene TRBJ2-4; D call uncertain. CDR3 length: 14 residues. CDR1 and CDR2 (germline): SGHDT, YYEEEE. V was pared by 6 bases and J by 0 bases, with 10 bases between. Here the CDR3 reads CASTSLVAKNIQYF. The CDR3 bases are TGTGCCAGCACCTCCTTAGTAGCCAAAAACATTCAGTACTTC.

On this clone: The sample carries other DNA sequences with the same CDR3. CDR3 residues: CASSVTSGYNEQFF. The DNA for the CDR3 is TGTGCCAGCAGCGTTACTAGCGGCTACAATGAGCAGTTCTTC. V gene TRBV9 combines with J gene TRBJ2-1; 8 bases are shared with TRBD2. This CDR3 contains 14 residues. The germline gives CDR1 SGDLS, CDR2 YYNGEE. V shed 2 bases, J shed 3 bases, and the junction held 1 base outside the gene matches.

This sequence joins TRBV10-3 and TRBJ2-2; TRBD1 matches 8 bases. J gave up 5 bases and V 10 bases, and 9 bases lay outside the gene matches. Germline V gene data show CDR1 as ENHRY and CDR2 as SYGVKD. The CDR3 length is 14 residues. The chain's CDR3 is CATRDRGETGELFF. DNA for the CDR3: TGTGCCACGAGAGACAGGGGCGAAACCGGGGAGCTGTTTTTT.

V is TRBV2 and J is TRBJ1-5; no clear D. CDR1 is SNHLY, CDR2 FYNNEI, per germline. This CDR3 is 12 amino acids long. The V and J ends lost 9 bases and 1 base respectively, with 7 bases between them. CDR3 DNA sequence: TGTGCCAGGAAAACAAGCAATCAGCCCCAGCATTTT. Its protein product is CARKTSNQPQHF. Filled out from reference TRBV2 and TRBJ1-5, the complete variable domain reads EPEVTQTPSHQVTQMGQEVILRCVPISNHLYFYWYRQILGQKVEFLVSFYNNEISEKSEIFDDQFSVERPDGSNFTLKIRSTKLEDSAMYFCARKTSNQPQHFGDGTRLSIL.

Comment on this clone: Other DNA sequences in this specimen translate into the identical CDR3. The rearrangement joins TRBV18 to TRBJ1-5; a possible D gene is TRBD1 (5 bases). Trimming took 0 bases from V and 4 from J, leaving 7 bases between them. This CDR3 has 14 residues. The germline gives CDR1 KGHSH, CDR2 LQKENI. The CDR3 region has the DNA TGTGCCAGCTCACCACCCGGGGGGAATCAGCCCCAGCATTTT. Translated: CASSPPGGNQPQHF.

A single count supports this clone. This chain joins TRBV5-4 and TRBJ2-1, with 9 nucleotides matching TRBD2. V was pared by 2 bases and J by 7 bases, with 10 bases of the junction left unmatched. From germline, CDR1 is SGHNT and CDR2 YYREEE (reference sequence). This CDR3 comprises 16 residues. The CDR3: CASSFPNAGGVNEQFF. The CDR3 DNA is TGTGCCAGCAGCTTCCCAAACGCGGGAGGGGTGAATGAGCAGTTCTTC.

CDR3 sequence reads: CASSQGQWAYNEQFF. The CDR3 DNA reads as TGTGCCAGCAGCCAGGGACAGTGGGCCTACAATGAGCAGTTCTTC. This sequence joins TRBV7-3 and TRBJ2-1; TRBD1 aligns across 7 bases. V shed 5 bases and J 2 bases; nucleotides not matched to a gene: 6. Germline-derived CDR1 and CDR2 are SGHTA and FQGTGA. The CDR3 extends over 15 amino acids.

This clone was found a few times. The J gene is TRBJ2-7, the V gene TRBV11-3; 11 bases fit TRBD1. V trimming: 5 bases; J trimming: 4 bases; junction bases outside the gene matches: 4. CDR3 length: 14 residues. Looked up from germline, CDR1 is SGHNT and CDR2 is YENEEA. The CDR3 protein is CASSRGQGAYEQYF. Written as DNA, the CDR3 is TGTGCCAGCAGCCGAGGACAGGGGGCGTACGAGCAGTACTTC. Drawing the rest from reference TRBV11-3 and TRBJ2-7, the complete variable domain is EAGVVQSPRYKIIEKKQPVAFWCNPISGHNTLYWYLQNLGQGPELLIRYENEEAVDDSQLPKDRFSAERLKGVDSTLKIQPAELGDSAVYLCASSRGQGAYEQYFGPGTRLTVT.

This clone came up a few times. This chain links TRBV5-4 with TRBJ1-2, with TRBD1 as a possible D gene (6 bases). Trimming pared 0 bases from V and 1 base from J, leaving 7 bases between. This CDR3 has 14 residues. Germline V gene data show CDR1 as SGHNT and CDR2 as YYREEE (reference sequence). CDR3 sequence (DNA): TGTGCCAGCAGCTTGGGCAGGGGTAACTATGGCTACACCTTC. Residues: CASSLGRGNYGYTF.

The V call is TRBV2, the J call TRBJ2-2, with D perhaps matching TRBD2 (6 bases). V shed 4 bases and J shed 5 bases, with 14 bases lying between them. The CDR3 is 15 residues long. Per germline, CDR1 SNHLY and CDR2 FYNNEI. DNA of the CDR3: TGTGCCAGCAGTGTTATAGCGGCCGTGACCGGGGAGCTGTTTTTT. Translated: CASSVIAAVTGELFF.

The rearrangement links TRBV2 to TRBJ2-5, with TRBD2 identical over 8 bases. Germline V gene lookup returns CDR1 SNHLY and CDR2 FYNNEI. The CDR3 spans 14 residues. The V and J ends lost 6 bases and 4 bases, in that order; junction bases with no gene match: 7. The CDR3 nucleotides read TGTGCCAGCAGCCCCGGGACTAGAGGAGAGACCCAGTACTTC. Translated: CASSPGTRGETQYF.